This section outlines one T cell receptor (beta chain) sequence together with its context. Its specificity is unknown. Generated by immunoSEQ multiplex PCR, the TCRdb table keeps only in-frame clones and is missing some. Of about 11,000 clones in the sample, over 65% are singletons; the top ten hold 20% to 25%. Germline V lookup: CDR1 SGHDN, CDR2 FVKESK. The V segment lost 0 bases and the J segment 7 bases; nucleotides outside the gene matches: 7. The CDR3 length is 16 residues. This record comes from a study of T cells in localized non-small cell lung cancer. Overall study results and limits: Appearing in adjacent lung were a median about 59 of the top 100 tumor clones. Uninvolved adjacent lung showed the highest T cell clonality, exceeding tumor. An association was observed between higher blood T cell density and longer overall survival. Sequencing, confined to only one tumor region, leaves heterogeneity possible.

The chain carries TRBV14 and TRBJ2-7, with 12 bases lining up with TRBD1. This specimen consisted of peripheral blood, obtained before any cancer treatment. This sequence was found in a male donor older than 55 with stage I lung adenocarcinoma. CDR3 sequence (DNA): TGTGCCAGCAGCCAAGATAGGGGACAGGGGGCAGAAGAGCAGTACTTC. Amino acids: CASSQDRGQGAEEQYF.